The rows below give T cell receptor beta chains drawn from one sample of a study of T cells in Graves' hyperthyroidism and ophthalmopathy. Via MiXCR, TCRdb re-called the multiplex PCR reads, giving one row per CDR3 protein. The sample has roughly 500,000 distinct CDR3 sequences; 40% to 50% are singletons. The specimen sequenced was peripheral blood or thyroid tissue (not recorded which). These receptor sequences come from an adult woman with Graves' disease, either hyperthyroidism or ophthalmopathy (not recorded which). Each CDR3 is given with its conserved first and last residue.

V gene	J gene	CDR3 protein
TRBV6-1	TRBJ1-3	CASSFGQARNTIYF
TRBV5-1	TRBJ2-7	CASSSGRTGGSYEQYF
TRBV2	TRBJ1-5	CASALSRPQHF
TRBV15	TRBJ2-3	CATSSRDRSPSTDTQYF
TRBV7-9	TRBJ1-2	CASSLWVQGGSGYTF
TRBV6-1	TRBJ1-4	CALGGINEKLFF
TRBV2	TRBJ1-4	CASSGEVARPNEKLFF
TRBV6-5	TRBJ2-5	CAISYGLAGGRETQYF
TRBV20-1	TRBJ1-1	CSARGGGTEAFF
TRBV5-1	TRBJ2-2	CASEEAGELFF
TRBV5-1	TRBJ2-5	CASSSTAMETQYF
TRBV5-1	TRBJ1-4	CASSHPGQDEKLFF
TRBV19	TRBJ1-2	CASKLTGAKGYTF
TRBV7-8	TRBJ2-7	CASSPRLAGARGEQYF
TRBV25-1	TRBJ1-2	CASSLERAYGYTF
TRBV6-6	TRBJ1-5	CASNHQGNNQPQHF
TRBV7-8	TRBJ2-7	CASTQGTGLYF
TRBV7-2	TRBJ1-6	CASSLVGRNNSPLHF
TRBV10-3	TRBJ2-7	CAISERQTSGYEQYF
TRBV5-4	TRBJ1-5	CASSLPGQPQHF
TRBV5-1	TRBJ1-1	CASNPGEGGEAFF
TRBV15	TRBJ1-5	CATSSYRSNQPQHF
TRBV15	TRBJ2-7	CATSRGSSSYEQYF
TRBV11-2	TRBJ2-5	CASSPSIAGGTSGETQYF
TRBV5-1	TRBJ1-5	CASSLGPDYGNQPQHF
TRBV28	TRBJ2-6	CASKLAGSSGANVLTF
TRBV14	TRBJ2-7	CASSAYTLVGWQYF
TRBV7-3	TRBJ1-1	CASSRGPEKNTEAFF
TRBV10-1	TRBJ2-1	CASSPLLANEQFF
TRBV9	TRBJ1-2	CASSQVGDIRHGYTF
TRBV7-2	TRBJ2-7	CASSPGTIPTYEQYF
TRBV2	TRBJ2-2	CASTRDSGYTGELFF
TRBV6-1	TRBJ1-5	CASMRFGNQPQHF